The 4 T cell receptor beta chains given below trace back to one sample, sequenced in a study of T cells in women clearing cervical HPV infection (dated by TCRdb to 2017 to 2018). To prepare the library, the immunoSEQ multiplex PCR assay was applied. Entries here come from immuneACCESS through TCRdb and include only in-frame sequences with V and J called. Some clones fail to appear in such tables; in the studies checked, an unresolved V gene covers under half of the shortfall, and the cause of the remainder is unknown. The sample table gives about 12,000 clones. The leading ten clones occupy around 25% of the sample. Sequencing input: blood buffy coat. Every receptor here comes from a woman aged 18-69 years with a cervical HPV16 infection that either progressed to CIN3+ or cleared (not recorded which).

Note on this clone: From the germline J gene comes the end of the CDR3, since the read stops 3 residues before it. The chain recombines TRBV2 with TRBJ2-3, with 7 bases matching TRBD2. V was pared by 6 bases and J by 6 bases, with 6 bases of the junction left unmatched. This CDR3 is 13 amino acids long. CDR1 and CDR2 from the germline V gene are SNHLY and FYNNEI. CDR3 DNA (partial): TGTGCCAGCAGAGGTCGGCGGGGGGATACG. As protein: CASRGRRGDT. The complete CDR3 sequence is CASRGRRGDTQYF.

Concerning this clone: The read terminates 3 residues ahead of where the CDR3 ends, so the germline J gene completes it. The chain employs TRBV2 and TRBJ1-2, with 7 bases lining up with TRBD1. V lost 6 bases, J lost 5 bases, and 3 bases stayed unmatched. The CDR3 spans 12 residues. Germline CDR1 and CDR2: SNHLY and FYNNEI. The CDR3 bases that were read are TGTGCCAGCAGGACAGGGATATATGGC. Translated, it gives CASRTGIYG. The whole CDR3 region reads CASRTGIYGYTF.

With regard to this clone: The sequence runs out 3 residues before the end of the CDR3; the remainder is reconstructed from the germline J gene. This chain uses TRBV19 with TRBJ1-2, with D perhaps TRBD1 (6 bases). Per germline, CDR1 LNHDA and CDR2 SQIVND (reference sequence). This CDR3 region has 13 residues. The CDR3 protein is CASSIDPTGDYTF. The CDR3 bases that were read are TGTGCCAGTAGTATAGATCCGACAGGCGAC.

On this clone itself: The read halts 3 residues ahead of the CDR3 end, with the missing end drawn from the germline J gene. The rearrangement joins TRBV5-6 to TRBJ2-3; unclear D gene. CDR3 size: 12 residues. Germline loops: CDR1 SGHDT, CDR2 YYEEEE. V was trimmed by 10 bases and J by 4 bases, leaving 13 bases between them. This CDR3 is CASTGVPDTQYF. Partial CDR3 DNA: TGTGCCTCCACCGGTGTACCAGATACG.